The T cell receptor beta chain under discussion was sequenced for a study of T cells in Graves' hyperthyroidism and ophthalmopathy. Many counts were recorded for this clonotype. Researchers took RNA transcripts and amplified the TCR beta CDR3 regions from them. A first-round RT-PCR of the TCR CDR3 used the HTBI primer set. Via MiXCR, TCRdb re-called the multiplex PCR reads, giving one row per CDR3 protein. The sample records a few hundred thousand distinct CDR3 sequences, 46% being singletons. The CDR3 has 13 amino acids. The V end lost 2 bases, the J end lost 1 base, and 8 bases lay between the germline ends. CDR1 is DFQATT, CDR2 SNEGSKA, per germline (reference sequence).

The genes are TRBV20-1 and TRBJ1-1; the D is unclear. Sequences were obtained from peripheral blood or thyroid tissue (not recorded which). This TCR came from a woman younger than 35 with Graves' hyperthyroidism. The CDR3 bases are TGCAGTGCTAGAAGGACCGGGAACACTGAAGCTTTCTTT. As protein: CSARRTGNTEAFF.